This entry lists 5 T cell receptor beta chains sequenced from one sample in a study of blood T cell repertoires in COVID-19. Using immunoSEQ multiplex PCR, the repertoire was profiled, and TCRdb retains in-frame clones only, with some absent. The table has 140,000 to 150,000 clones, more than 65% seen once. The sample consisted of peripheral blood. These receptors were collected from a man between 60 and 75 years old with acute or convalescent COVID-19.

This chain links TRBV5-6 with TRBJ2-1; D gene unclear. From germline, CDR1 is SGHDT and CDR2 YYEEEE. This CDR3 is 11 amino acids long. The V and J ends lost 4 bases and 7 bases respectively, with 6 bases between them. This CDR3 reads CASSRKNEQFF. CDR3 DNA sequence: TGTGCCAGCAGCCGTAAAAATGAGCAGTTCTTC.

V gene TRBV7-8 combines with J gene TRBJ1-2, with a weak D call TRBD1 (5 bases). Germline-derived CDR1 and CDR2 are SGHVS and FQNEAQ. The CDR3 consists of 17 residues. V was pared by 1 base and J by 0 bases, with 15 bases between. The DNA of the CDR3 is TGTGCCAGCAGCTTAGGGGGCGGCGGCTTAGCTAACTATGGCTACACCTTC. Its protein is CASSLGGGGLANYGYTF.

The chain couples TRBV30 to TRBJ1-4; D perhaps matches TRBD1 (5 bases). The CDR3 spans 13 residues. Looked up from germline, CDR1 is GTSNPN and CDR2 is SVGIG (reference sequence). Trimming pared 4 bases from V and 8 bases from J, leaving 14 bases between. DNA for the CDR3: TGTGCCTGGACAGGGTTCGTGGGGGAAAAACTGTTTTTT. Its protein is CAWTGFVGEKLFF.

The count of this clone is one. V gene TRBV9 combines with J gene TRBJ2-3; 8 bases align to TRBD2. CDR1 is SGDLS and CDR2 is YYNGEE in the germline V gene. The CDR3 length is 17 residues. V shed 2 bases and J 6 bases; nucleotides not matched to a gene: 14. The CDR3 loop is CASSVAPAGGGGDTQYF. DNA of the CDR3: TGTGCCAGCAGCGTCGCCCCCGCGGGTGGCGGGGGGGATACGCAGTATTTT.

J is TRBJ2-1 and V is TRBV18, with 12 bases fitting TRBD2. Germline V gene data show CDR1 as KGHSH and CDR2 as LQKENI. The CDR3 sequence is 15 residues long. With V trimmed by 3 bases and J by 8 bases, 5 bases remained unmatched. CDR3 nucleotide sequence: TGTGCCAGCTCACCGACTAGCGGGAGTAAAGATGAGCAGTTCTTC. This codes for CASSPTSGSKDEQFF.